The 21 T cell receptor beta chains given below trace back to one sample, sequenced in a study of T-cell reconstitution after alpha-beta-depleted transplantation in children. Preparation of the TCRbeta library used unique molecular identifiers. Each CDR3 protein gets one entry after TCRdb re-called the PCR reads with MiXCR. The table includes about 160,000 distinct CDR3 sequences, around 10% detected once. The material sequenced was PBMCs, taken before TCRalphabeta/CD19-depleted stem cell transplant. These receptors originate from a boy younger than 10 with acute myeloid leukemia, due to receive a stem cell transplant.

Here the CDR3 DNA reads TGCAGTGCTGCGGACAGGGGCGAGCAGTACGTC. It encodes CSAADRGEQYV. The chain combines TRBV20-1 with TRBJ2-7; 9 bases line up with TRBD1. The CDR3 loop spans 11 amino acids. The trim removed 5 bases at V and 6 bases at J, leaving 2 bases unmatched. CDR1 and CDR2 from the germline V gene are DFQATT and SNEGSKA (reference sequence).

In this sample, this clonotype turned up many times. J is TRBJ1-6 and V is TRBV5-1; the match to TRBD1 covers 8 bases. This CDR3 comprises 14 residues. V was clipped by 4 bases and J by 13 bases; unmatched bases: 10. The germline CDR1 and CDR2 sequences are SGHRS and YFSETQ. The CDR3 DNA reads as TGCGCCAGCAGCCGCGGACAGGGTTTCGGGCCCCTCCACTTT. It yields the protein CASSRGQGFGPLHF. The entire variable domain, with the rest obtained from reference TRBV5-1 and TRBJ1-6, is as follows: KAGVTQTPRYLIKTRGQQVTLSCSPISGHRSVSWYQQTPGQGLQFLFEYFSETQRNKGNFPGRFSGRQFSNSRSEMNVSTLELGDSALYLCASSRGQGFGPLHFGNGTRLTVT.

In its sample, this clonotype was seen many times. The chain is built from TRBV6-5 and TRBJ1-1; D unclear. This CDR3 has 13 amino acids. CDR1 and CDR2 (germline): MNHEY, SVGAGI. V lost 2 bases and J 6 bases, leaving 10 bases between the germline ends. The CDR3: CASSYQGGAEAFF. Written as DNA, the CDR3 is TGTGCCAGCAGTTACCAAGGAGGCGCTGAAGCTTTCTTT.

This clonotype came up a few times. This chain connects TRBV4-1 to TRBJ1-5; D is undetermined. Per the germline V gene, CDR1 is MGHRA and CDR2 is YSYEKL. There are 14 residues in the CDR3. Trimming pared 0 bases from V and 7 bases from J, leaving 10 bases between. CDR3 amino acids: CASSQDGSFQPQHF. The CDR3, as DNA: TGCGCCAGCAGCCAAGACGGTTCATTCCAGCCCCAGCATTTT.

The chain carries TRBV5-1 and TRBJ1-1; possible D gene TRBD1, 6 bases. The length of the CDR3 is 14 residues. V was shortened by 4 bases and J by 3 bases, with 13 bases between the two germline ends. Germline V gene sequence: CDR1 SGHRS, CDR2 YFSETQ. The CDR3 nucleotides are TGCGCCAGCAGCACACAGGGCAGCGACACTGAAGCTTTCTTT. Its protein product is CASSTQGSDTEAFF.

Many counts were recorded for this clonotype. The rearrangement links TRBV18 to TRBJ1-1; D uncertain. The CDR3 runs 14 residues. Germline CDR1 is KGHSH and CDR2 is LQKENI. Trimming pared 4 bases from V and 4 bases from J, leaving 13 bases between. The CDR3 region is CASSLEGGGTEAFF. The CDR3 region has the DNA TGTGCCAGCTCACTCGAGGGCGGCGGCACTGAAGCTTTCTTT.

Ten or more counts support this clonotype. The gene calls are TRBV7-2 and TRBJ1-1; no clear D gene. Trimming left V 3 bases short and J 7 bases short, with 15 bases between. This CDR3 is 14 amino acids long. CDR1 and CDR2 (germline): SGHTA, FQGNSA. CDR3 coding DNA: TGTGCCAGCAGCTTCCAGGTATCGGGTGGTGAAGCTTTCTTT. Encoded protein: CASSFQVSGGEAFF.

This clonotype was seen repeatedly, ten times or more. The chain combines TRBV4-1 with TRBJ2-5, with 8 bases aligning to TRBD2. The length of the CDR3 is 15 residues. Germline CDR1 and CDR2: MGHRA and YSYEKL. J gave up 2 bases and V 4 bases, and 6 bases lay outside the gene matches. The CDR3 here is CASSPRGGKQETQYF. The CDR3 DNA reads as TGCGCCAGCAGCCCCCGGGGGGGGAAGCAAGAGACCCAGTACTTC.

This clonotype showed up many times. The V gene is TRBV5-1, the J gene TRBJ2-6; 7 bases map to TRBD2. Trimming cost V 4 bases and J 0 bases; bases outside gene matches: 7. The length of the CDR3 is 17 residues. CDR1 is SGHRS and CDR2 is YFSETQ in the germline V gene. The CDR3 protein is CASSGGGRVSGANVLTF. The CDR3 DNA reads TGCGCCAGCAGCGGCGGGGGACGGGTCTCTGGGGCCAACGTCCTGACTTTC.

This clonotype was observed at least ten times. V usage is TRBV27 and J usage is TRBJ1-6, with a weak D call TRBD1 (5 bases). This CDR3 contains 12 residues. V lost 6 bases and J 7 bases, leaving 7 bases between the germline ends. Germline values: CDR1 MNHEY, CDR2 SMNVEV (reference sequence). CDR3 in DNA: TGTGCCAGCAGGGCAGGGAATTCACCCCTCCACTTT. It specifies CASRAGNSPLHF.

This clonotype was found many times. V is TRBV6-1 and J is TRBJ1-2, with D possibly matching TRBD1 (5 bases). This CDR3 has 13 residues. CDR1 and CDR2 (germline): MNHNS, SASEGT. Between the trimmed V and J ends, which lost 3 bases and 10 bases, there was a span of 15 bases. DNA of the CDR3: TGTGCCAGCAGTGACCCTTCGAGGGGAGCCTACACCTTC. Translation gives CASSDPSRGAYTF.

This clonotype has a count of ten or more. This may be a read error: a much more frequent sequence differs by one nucleotide. The chain recombines TRBV6-1 with TRBJ2-7, with TRBD1 identical over 8 bases. This CDR3 region has 14 residues. V trimming: 7 bases; J trimming: 6 bases; junction bases outside the gene matches: 11. The V gene's germline CDR1 is MNHNS and CDR2 SASEGT. CDR3 protein: CASTQGADLSEQYF. The CDR3 bases are TGTGCCAGCACTCAGGGGGCTGACTTGAGCGAGCAGTACTTC.

This clonotype appeared many times. This chain joins TRBV5-1 and TRBJ1-1; 8 positions agree with TRBD1. CDR1 is SGHRS and CDR2 is YFSETQ in the germline V gene. The trim removed 4 bases at V and 10 bases at J, leaving 6 bases unmatched. The CDR3 extends over 12 amino acids. CDR3 bases: TGCGCCAGCAGCCCCGGACAGGGACCAGCTTTCTTT. Its translation: CASSPGQGPAFF. Together with reference TRBV5-1 and TRBJ1-1, the CDR3 gives the full variable domain: KAGVTQTPRYLIKTRGQQVTLSCSPISGHRSVSWYQQTPGQGLQFLFEYFSETQRNKGNFPGRFSGRQFSNSRSEMNVSTLELGDSALYLCASSPGQGPAFFGQGTRLTVV.

This clonotype came up many times. J is TRBJ2-1 and V is TRBV6-2 or TRBV6-3; unclear D gene. The CDR3 covers 11 residues. Looked up from germline, CDR1 is MNHEY and CDR2 is SVGEGT. V lost 5 bases and J 7 bases, leaving 6 bases between the germline ends. CDR3 amino acids: CASSDLNEQFF. The DNA for the CDR3 is TGTGCCAGCAGTGATCTTAATGAGCAGTTCTTC.

Many counts were recorded for this clonotype. The chain uses TRBV7-9 and TRBJ1-6; D perhaps matches TRBD1 (5 bases). Trimming took off 1 base at V and 10 bases at J, with 14 bases between the two ends. The germline gives CDR1 SEHNR, CDR2 FQNEAQ (reference sequence). CDR3 length: 15 residues. The DNA for the CDR3 is TGTGCCAGCAGCTTAGGGGGCCCGGACCTCTCACCCCTCCACTTT. Residues: CASSLGGPDLSPLHF.

This clonotype showed up many times. This chain joins TRBV5-1 and TRBJ2-5; D gene ambiguous. The CDR3 covers 15 residues. The germline V gene has CDR1 SGHRS and CDR2 YFSETQ. Trimming took 0 bases from V and 5 from J, leaving 14 bases between them. CDR3 sequence reads: CASSLEGLPYETQYF. The CDR3 DNA reads as TGCGCCAGCAGCTTGGAAGGGCTACCTTACGAGACCCAGTACTTC.

This clonotype has at least ten counts. The chain is built from TRBV1 and TRBJ2-3. TRBV1 is reported as a pseudogene. This CDR3 has 15 amino acids. The DNA of the CDR3 is TGCACCAGCAGCCAAGAGCGCAACTTCCTTAATACGCAGTATTTT. It codes for CTSSQERNFLNTQYF.

This clonotype showed up many times. J is TRBJ2-7 and V is TRBV27, with TRBD2 as a possible D gene (5 bases). CDR1 and CDR2 (germline): MNHEY, SMNVEV (reference sequence). The V and J ends lost 1 base and 0 bases respectively, with 13 bases between them. This CDR3 region has 16 residues. The CDR3 loop reads CASSLYGESSSYEQYF. The CDR3 DNA reads TGTGCCAGCAGTTTATATGGGGAGTCAAGCTCCTACGAGCAGTACTTC.

The chain uses TRBV7-9 and TRBJ2-7; D not resolved. The CDR3 consists of 11 residues. Trimming left V 3 bases short and J 4 bases short, with 4 bases between. Per germline, CDR1 SEHNR and CDR2 FQNEAQ (reference sequence). The CDR3 region has the DNA TGTGCCAGCAGCTTGATTTACGAGCAGTACTTC. Protein: CASSLIYEQYF.

This clonotype came up many times. The chain joins TRBV20-1 to TRBJ1-1; D may be TRBD1 (6 bases). CDR1 DFQATT and CDR2 SNEGSKA come from the germline V gene (reference sequence). The CDR3 sequence is 13 residues long. The ends were cut back, 3 bases at V and 4 bases at J, with 12 bases in the middle. The CDR3, as DNA: TGCAGTGCTAGTAGGAGCAGGGGCACTGAAGCTTTCTTT. Encoded protein: CSASRSRGTEAFF.

This chain links TRBV5-1 with TRBJ2-7; D may be TRBD2 (6 bases). This CDR3 is 12 amino acids long. The V gene's germline CDR1 is SGHRS and CDR2 YFSETQ. V was pared by 4 bases and J by 6 bases, with 11 bases between. CDR3: CASSPGVAEQYF. CDR3 in DNA: TGCGCCAGCAGCCCGGGGGTAGCCGAGCAGTACTTC. Based on the CDR3 plus reference TRBV5-1 and TRBJ2-7, the full variable domain is KAGVTQTPRYLIKTRGQQVTLSCSPISGHRSVSWYQQTPGQGLQFLFEYFSETQRNKGNFPGRFSGRQFSNSRSEMNVSTLELGDSALYLCASSPGVAEQYFGPGTRLTVT.